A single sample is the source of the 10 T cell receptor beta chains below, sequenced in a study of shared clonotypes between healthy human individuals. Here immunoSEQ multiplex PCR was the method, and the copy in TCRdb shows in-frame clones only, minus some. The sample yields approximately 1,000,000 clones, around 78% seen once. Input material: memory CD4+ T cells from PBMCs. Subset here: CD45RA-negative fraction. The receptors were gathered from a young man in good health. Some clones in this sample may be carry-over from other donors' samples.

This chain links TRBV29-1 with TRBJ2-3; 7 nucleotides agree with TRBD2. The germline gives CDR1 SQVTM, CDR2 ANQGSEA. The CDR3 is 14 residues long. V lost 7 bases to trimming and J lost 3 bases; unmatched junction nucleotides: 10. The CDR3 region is CSERAGWRTDTQYF. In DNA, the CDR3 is TGCAGCGAGAGAGCGGGATGGAGAACAGATACGCAGTATTTT.

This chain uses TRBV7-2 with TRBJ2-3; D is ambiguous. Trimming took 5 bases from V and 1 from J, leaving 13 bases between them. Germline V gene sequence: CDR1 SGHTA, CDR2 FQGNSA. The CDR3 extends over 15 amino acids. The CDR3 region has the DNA TGTGCCAGCAGCCCTATGGCGGCTCGCACAGATACGCAGTATTTT. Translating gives CASSPMAARTDTQYF.

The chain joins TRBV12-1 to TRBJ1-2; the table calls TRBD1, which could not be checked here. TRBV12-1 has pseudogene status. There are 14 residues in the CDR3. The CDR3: CASRRQTYPYGYTF. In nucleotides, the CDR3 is TGTGCCAGCCGTCGACAGACTTACCCCTATGGCTACACCTTC.

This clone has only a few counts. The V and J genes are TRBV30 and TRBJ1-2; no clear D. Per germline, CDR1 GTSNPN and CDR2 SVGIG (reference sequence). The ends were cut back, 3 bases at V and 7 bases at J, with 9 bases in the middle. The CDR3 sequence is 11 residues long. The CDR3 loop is CAWRAVRGYTF. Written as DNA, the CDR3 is TGTGCCTGGAGGGCAGTTCGTGGCTACACCTTC.

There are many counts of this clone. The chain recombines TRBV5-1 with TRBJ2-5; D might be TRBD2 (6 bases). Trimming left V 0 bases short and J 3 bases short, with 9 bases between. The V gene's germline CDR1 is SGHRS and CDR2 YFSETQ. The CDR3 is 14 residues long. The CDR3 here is CASSLAGGKETQYF. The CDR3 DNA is TGCGCCAGCAGCTTGGCCGGGGGAAAAGAGACCCAGTACTTC.

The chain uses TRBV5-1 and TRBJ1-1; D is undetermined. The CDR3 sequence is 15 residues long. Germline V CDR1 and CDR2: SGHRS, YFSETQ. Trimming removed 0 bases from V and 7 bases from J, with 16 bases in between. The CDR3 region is CASSLGSGYNGEAFF. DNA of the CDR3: TGCGCCAGCAGCTTGGGATCGGGGTATAACGGTGAAGCTTTCTTT.

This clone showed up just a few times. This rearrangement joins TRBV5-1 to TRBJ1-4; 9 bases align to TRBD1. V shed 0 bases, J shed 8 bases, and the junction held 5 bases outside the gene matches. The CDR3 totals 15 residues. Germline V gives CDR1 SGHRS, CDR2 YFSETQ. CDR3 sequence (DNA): TGCGCCAGCAGCTTGGCTGGGACAGGGAGCGAAAAACTGTTTTTT. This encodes CASSLAGTGSEKLFF. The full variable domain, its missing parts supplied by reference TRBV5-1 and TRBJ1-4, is KAGVTQTPRYLIKTRGQQVTLSCSPISGHRSVSWYQQTPGQGLQFLFEYFSETQRNKGNFPGRFSGRQFSNSRSEMNVSTLELGDSALYLCASSLAGTGSEKLFFGSGTQLSVL.

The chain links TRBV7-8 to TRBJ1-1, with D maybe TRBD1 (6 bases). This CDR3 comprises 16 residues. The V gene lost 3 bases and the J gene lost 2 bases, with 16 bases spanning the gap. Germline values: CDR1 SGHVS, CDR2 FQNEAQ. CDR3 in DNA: TGTGCCAGCAGCTTCTCGGGGGCGCGCCTTAACACTGAAGCTTTCTTT. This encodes CASSFSGARLNTEAFF. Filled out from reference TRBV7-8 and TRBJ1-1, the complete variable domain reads GAGVSQSPRYKVAKRGQDVALRCDPISGHVSLFWYQQALGQGPEFLTYFQNEAQLDKSGLPSDRFFAERPEGSVSTLKIQRTQQEDSAVYLCASSFSGARLNTEAFFGQGTRLTVV.

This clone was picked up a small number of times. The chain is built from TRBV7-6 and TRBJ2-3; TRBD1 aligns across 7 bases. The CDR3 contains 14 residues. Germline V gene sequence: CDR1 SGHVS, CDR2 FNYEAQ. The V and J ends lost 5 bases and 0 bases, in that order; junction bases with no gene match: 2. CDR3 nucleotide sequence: TGTGCCAGCAGCCTGGACAGGAGCACAGATACGCAGTATTTT. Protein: CASSLDRSTDTQYF.

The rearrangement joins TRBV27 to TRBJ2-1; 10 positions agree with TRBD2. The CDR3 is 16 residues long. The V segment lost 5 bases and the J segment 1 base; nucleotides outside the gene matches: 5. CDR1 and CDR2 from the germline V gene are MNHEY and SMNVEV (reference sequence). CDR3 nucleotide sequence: TGTGCCAGCAGTCGGCTAGCGGGAGTATCCTACAATGAGCAGTTCTTC. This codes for CASSRLAGVSYNEQFF.